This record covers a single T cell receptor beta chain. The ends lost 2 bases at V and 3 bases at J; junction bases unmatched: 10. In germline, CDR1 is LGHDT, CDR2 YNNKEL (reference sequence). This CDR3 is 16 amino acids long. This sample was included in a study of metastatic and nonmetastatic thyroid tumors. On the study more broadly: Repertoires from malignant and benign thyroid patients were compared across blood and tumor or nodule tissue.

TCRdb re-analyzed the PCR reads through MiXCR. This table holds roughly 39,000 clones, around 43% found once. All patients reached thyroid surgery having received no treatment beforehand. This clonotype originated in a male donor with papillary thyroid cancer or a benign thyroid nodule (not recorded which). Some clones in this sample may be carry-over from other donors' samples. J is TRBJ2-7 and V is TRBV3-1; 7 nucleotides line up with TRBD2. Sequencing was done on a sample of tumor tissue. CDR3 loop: CASSQRLGGSIYEQYF. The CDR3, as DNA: TGTGCCAGCAGCCAACGCCTCGGCGGGAGTATCTACGAGCAGTACTTC.